These 24 T cell receptor beta chains were all obtained from the same sample, sequenced in a study of T cells in Graves' hyperthyroidism and ophthalmopathy. Authors of the study amplified TCR beta CDR3 regions from RNA transcripts. HTBI primers were employed in a first-round RT-PCR of the TCR CDR3. TCRdb reanalysed the multiplex PCR reads using MiXCR and keeps one entry per CDR3 protein. The profile covers hundreds of thousands of distinct CDR3 sequences, with around 14% appearing a single time and less than 10% taken by the ten largest. Sequencing was done on a sample of blood. The receptors here all came from a young woman with Graves' hyperthyroidism.

This clonotype was seen a few times. The chain joins TRBV10-3 to TRBJ2-3, with TRBD2 matching 16 bases. Trimming took 7 bases from V and 3 from J; bases not matched to a gene: 10. Per the germline V gene, CDR1 is ENHRY and CDR2 is SYGVKD. This CDR3 contains 18 residues. The CDR3 is CAIKAGGLAGGETDTQYF. The CDR3 DNA reads as TGTGCCATCAAGGCTGGGGGACTAGCGGGGGGGGAGACAGATACGCAGTATTTT.

Ten or more counts support this clonotype. V gene TRBV7-2 combines with J gene TRBJ2-5; D gene unclear. The CDR3 runs to 13 residues. V was clipped by 0 bases and J by 5 bases, with 7 bases between them. The germline V gene has CDR1 SGHTA and CDR2 FQGNSA. CDR3 sequence reads: CASSLALPETQYF. The CDR3 region has the DNA TGTGCCAGCAGCTTAGCGCTCCCGGAGACCCAGTACTTC.

Concerning this clonotype itself: This may be a read error: a much more frequent sequence differs by one nucleotide. This chain links TRBV3-1 with TRBJ2-7; D is undetermined. The CDR3 contains 14 residues. The V gene lost 0 bases and the J gene lost 0 bases, with 6 bases spanning the gap. Germline V gene data show CDR1 as LGHDT and CDR2 as YNNKEL (reference sequence). As DNA, the CDR3 is TGTGCCAGCAGCCAAGATTGGAACTCCTACGAGCAGTACTTC. Its translation: CASSQDWNSYEQYF.

The J gene is TRBJ1-1, the V gene TRBV10-3; 7 bases line up with TRBD1. The CDR3 is made up of 15 amino acids. V lost 6 bases to trimming and J lost 2 bases; unmatched junction nucleotides: 9. Germline V gene sequence: CDR1 ENHRY, CDR2 SYGVKD. The CDR3 here is CAIRGTAGLNTEAFF. The DNA of the CDR3 is TGTGCCATCAGAGGGACAGCGGGCCTAAACACTGAAGCTTTCTTT.

This clonotype was detected many times. V usage is TRBV12-3 or TRBV12-4 and J usage is TRBJ1-1; perhaps TRBD1 as D (6 bases). This CDR3 contains 15 residues. Trimming took 8 bases from V and 6 from J, leaving 22 bases between them. The DNA for the CDR3 is TGTGCCAGCGGACCAAGCGGGGGGCCCCTCTCTGAAGCTTTCTTT. As protein: CASGPSGGPLSEAFF.

Many counts were recorded for this clonotype. The genes are TRBV15 and TRBJ2-2, with a weak D call TRBD2 (5 bases). Per germline, CDR1 LNHNV and CDR2 YYDKDF (reference sequence). V shed 3 bases and J shed 4 bases, with 15 bases lying between them. CDR3 size: 16 residues. Written as DNA, the CDR3 is TGTGCCACCAGCAGGGCCGGAGGAAGCGGCACCGGGGAGCTGTTTTTT. It specifies CATSRAGGSGTGELFF.

This clonotype was seen repeatedly, ten times or more. This chain links TRBV9 with TRBJ2-2; D remains ambiguous. CDR1 and CDR2 from the germline V gene are SGDLS and YYNGEE. CDR3 size: 14 residues. V lost 7 bases, J lost 4 bases, and 14 bases lay in between. CDR3 sequence (DNA): TGTGCCAGCCCCGGTAGGCGGACCACCGGGGAGCTGTTTTTT. It codes for CASPGRRTTGELFF.

As to this clonotype: This may be a read error: a much more frequent sequence differs by one nucleotide. Written as DNA, the CDR3 is TGTGCCACCGGTCAGGGGGGGGACGAGCAGTACTTC. It is translated as CATGQGGDEQYF. This chain links TRBV10-3 with TRBJ2-7; D tentatively fits TRBD1 or TRBD2 (7 bases each). V lost 10 bases and J lost 5, with 15 bases in between. Germline V gene sequence: CDR1 ENHRY, CDR2 SYGVKD. The CDR3 runs 12 residues.

The table lists this clonotype with a few counts. The J gene is TRBJ1-2, the V gene TRBV29-1; D not certain. V was trimmed by 0 bases and J by 5 bases, leaving 10 bases between them. The CDR3 has 13 residues. Germline V gene data show CDR1 as SQVTM and CDR2 as ANQGSEA. This CDR3 reads CSVEDNSLYGYTF. The CDR3 nucleotides read TGCAGCGTTGAAGATAACTCATTATATGGCTACACCTTC.

This clonotype was counted ten times or more. This chain joins TRBV6-1 and TRBJ2-7; unclear D gene. Germline V gives CDR1 MNHNS, CDR2 SASEGT. CDR3 size: 14 residues. V lost 1 base and J 0 bases, leaving 7 bases between the germline ends. The CDR3 protein is CASSEVGDSYEQYF. CDR3 coding DNA: TGTGCCAGCAGTGAAGTTGGGGACTCCTACGAGCAGTACTTC.

This clonotype showed up many times. The chain is built from TRBV20-1 and TRBJ2-7; TRBD2 aligns across 12 bases. The trim removed 5 bases at V and 7 bases at J, leaving 18 bases unmatched. The V gene's germline CDR1 is DFQATT and CDR2 SNEGSKA (reference sequence). This CDR3 is 17 amino acids long. This CDR3 is CSAPGLAGGAFRGEQYF. For the CDR3, the DNA is TGCAGTGCTCCGGGACTAGCGGGTGGGGCTTTTAGGGGGGAGCAGTACTTC.

This clonotype was detected ten times or more. The chain combines TRBV24-1 with TRBJ1-4, with TRBD1 as a possible D gene (6 bases). Germline loops: CDR1 KGHDR, CDR2 SFDVKD. The CDR3 length is 17 residues. V lost 4 bases to trimming and J lost 0 bases, with 14 bases between them. This chain's CDR3 is CATSDSPGDATNEKLFF. As DNA, the CDR3 is TGTGCCACCAGTGACTCTCCAGGGGACGCAACTAATGAAAAACTGTTTTTT.

This clonotype was counted at least ten times. This chain connects TRBV10-3 to TRBJ1-2; 8 bases are a match to TRBD1. The CDR3 is 15 residues long. Trimming took 3 bases from V and 6 from J; bases not matched to a gene: 9. Germline CDR1 ENHRY, CDR2 SYGVKD. The CDR3 here is CAISEISGGSNGYTF. The DNA for the CDR3 is TGTGCCATCAGTGAAATCTCAGGGGGCTCGAATGGCTACACCTTC.

This clonotype came up many times. The V and J genes are TRBV5-6 and TRBJ2-1; D uncertain. The CDR3 consists of 13 residues. From germline, CDR1 is SGHDT and CDR2 YYEEEE. The ends were cut back, 6 bases at V and 4 bases at J, with 11 bases in the middle. CDR3 amino acids: CASIPRGYNEQFF. The CDR3 nucleotides are TGTGCCAGCATTCCTCGTGGGTACAATGAGCAGTTCTTC.

This clonotype was detected ten times or more. The V call is TRBV27, the J call TRBJ1-2, with a possible D match to TRBD1 (6 bases). The germline CDR1 and CDR2 sequences are MNHEY and SMNVEV (reference sequence). Trimming left V 6 bases short and J 13 bases short, with 15 bases between. CDR3 length equals 11 residues. The CDR3 DNA follows: TGTGCCAGCAGACATCGAGGGACATCCACCTTC. It encodes CASRHRGTSTF.

V and J are TRBV7-2 and TRBJ2-2, with TRBD2 identical over 12 bases. Germline V lookup: CDR1 SGHTA, CDR2 FQGNSA. The CDR3 length is 18 residues. The ends lost 5 bases at V and 0 bases at J; junction bases unmatched: 7. The CDR3 region is CASSQGLAGYANTGELFF. The CDR3 coding sequence is TGTGCCAGCAGCCAAGGACTAGCGGGATACGCGAACACCGGGGAGCTGTTTTTT.

This clonotype was recorded at least ten times. The chain is built from TRBV7-8 and TRBJ2-7; 7 nucleotides line up with TRBD1. Looked up from germline, CDR1 is SGHVS and CDR2 is FQNEAQ. The length of the CDR3 is 15 residues. Unmatched junction bases numbered 11, after V lost 7 bases and J lost 2 bases. The CDR3 reads CASTLDRALPYEQYF. The CDR3 DNA follows: TGTGCCAGCACCCTAGACAGGGCCCTCCCCTACGAGCAGTACTTC.

Many counts were recorded for this clonotype. The rearrangement uses TRBV30 and TRBJ2-3; 7 bases are shared with TRBD1. Germline CDR1 is GTSNPN and CDR2 is SVGIG (reference sequence). The CDR3 has 14 residues. Unmatched junction bases numbered 3, after V lost 1 base and J lost 2 bases. This CDR3 is CAWSGQGVTDTQYF. Here the CDR3 DNA reads TGTGCCTGGAGTGGACAGGGAGTCACAGATACGCAGTATTTT.

This clonotype was seen at least ten times. V usage is TRBV6-1 and J usage is TRBJ1-1, with D possibly matching TRBD1 (6 bases). The germline gives CDR1 MNHNS, CDR2 SASEGT. V was cut by 6 bases and J by 5 bases, with 16 bases left in between. The CDR3 totals 14 residues. CDR3: CASSYGQKWTEAFF. The CDR3 DNA is TGTGCCAGCAGCTACGGACAGAAATGGACTGAAGCTTTCTTT.

This clonotype was counted at least ten times. V and J are TRBV2 and TRBJ1-2; 9 bases agree with TRBD1. J gave up 4 bases and V 7 bases, and 4 bases lay outside the gene matches. The CDR3 has 13 residues. Germline V gene sequence: CDR1 SNHLY, CDR2 FYNNEI. CDR3 bases: TGTGCCAGCACAGGACAGGGGCCCTATGGCTACACCTTC. Translating gives CASTGQGPYGYTF.

This sequence joins TRBV4-1 and TRBJ2-3; TRBD2 aligns across 12 bases. Germline V CDR1 and CDR2: MGHRA, YSYEKL. Trimming cost V 4 bases and J 0 bases; bases outside gene matches: 14. This CDR3 has 20 residues. The CDR3: CASSPMTSGGHSPSTDTQYF. CDR3 DNA sequence: TGCGCCAGCAGCCCTATGACTAGCGGGGGCCACAGCCCTAGCACAGATACGCAGTATTTT.

This clonotype was recorded many times. The chain is built from TRBV19 and TRBJ1-1, with D possibly being TRBD1 (5 bases). Looked up from germline, CDR1 is LNHDA and CDR2 is SQIVND (reference sequence). Trimming pared 6 bases from V and 1 base from J, leaving 12 bases between. The CDR3 extends over 14 amino acids. CDR3 bases: TGTGCCAGTAGGACCTTGGGGGGGAACACTGAAGCTTTCTTT. Translated: CASRTLGGNTEAFF.

The chain has TRBV29-1 and TRBJ1-1; possibly TRBD1 for D (5 bases). The V end lost 4 bases, the J end lost 3 bases, and 9 bases lay between the germline ends. This CDR3 region has 12 residues. CDR1 and CDR2 (germline): SQVTM, ANQGSEA. The DNA for the CDR3 is TGCAGCGTTGCGCAGGGTCACACTGAAGCTTTCTTT. It translates to CSVAQGHTEAFF.

This clonotype occurred many times. The chain employs TRBV20-1 and TRBJ2-3, with 10 positions matching TRBD2. The CDR3 consists of 15 residues. Unmatched junction bases numbered 5, after V lost 5 bases and J lost 0 bases. Germline V lookup: CDR1 DFQATT, CDR2 SNEGSKA (reference sequence). The CDR3 loop is CSALAGDRSTDTQYF. The DNA of the CDR3 is TGCAGTGCTCTAGCGGGGGATCGTAGCACAGATACGCAGTATTTT.